This TCR beta chain was profiled in a study of blood T cells in healthy people across ages. Primed by a sample-barcoded 5' primer and a J-beta primer mix, a second PCR proceeded for roughly 6 to 12 cycles. One entry per CDR3 protein, called by TCRdb with MiXCR from the 5' RACE reads. This table holds about 720,000 distinct CDR3 sequences, 20% to 30% found once. This CDR3 has 17 amino acids. CDR1 is MGHRA and CDR2 is YSYEKL in the germline V gene. The trim removed 4 bases at V and 9 bases at J, leaving 15 bases unmatched. The data also belong to a second study, concerning T cells of mothers and their children. According to that study: Slightly higher, non-significant overlap characterized related mother-child pairs relative to unrelated pairs.

This chain uses TRBV4-1 with TRBJ1-6; 7 bases are a match to TRBD1. Input material: blood. This receptor was obtained from a boy between 5 and 17 years old in good health. CDR3 nucleotide sequence: TGCGCCAGCAGCCCCTACCAAGTTCAGGGGGTTAGTTCACCCCTCCACTTT. This translates into CASSPYQVQGVSSPLHF.